This T cell receptor (beta chain) appears in the sequencing data of a study of shared clonotypes between healthy human individuals. Germline V gene lookup returns CDR1 LGHNA and CDR2 YNFKEQ. The CDR3 covers 15 residues. Trimming at V came to 1 base and at J to 4 bases, leaving 2 bases not matched to a gene. Naive CD8 cells lacked CD45RO, underwent positive selection for CCR7 and left out terminally differentiated effector memory CD45RA+ cells. As regards this clone: The antigen is undetermined.

General study findings and limits: In several donors, about 5% of naive CD4 clonotypes appeared in common.

Measured with immunoSEQ multiplex PCR; TCRdb has only the in-frame clones, and not every one. The profile shows about 2.1 million clones, 93% of them singletons. The sequence was obtained from a man aged 18 to 29 in good health. Some clones in this sample may be carry-over from other donors' samples. The sequenced sample was naive CD8+ T cells from PBMCs. The chain recombines TRBV4-2 with TRBJ2-5; 11 bases line up with TRBD1. The CDR3 is CASSQVGTGGETQYF. The CDR3 nucleotides read TGTGCCAGCAGCCAAGTCGGGACAGGGGGAGAGACCCAGTACTTC.